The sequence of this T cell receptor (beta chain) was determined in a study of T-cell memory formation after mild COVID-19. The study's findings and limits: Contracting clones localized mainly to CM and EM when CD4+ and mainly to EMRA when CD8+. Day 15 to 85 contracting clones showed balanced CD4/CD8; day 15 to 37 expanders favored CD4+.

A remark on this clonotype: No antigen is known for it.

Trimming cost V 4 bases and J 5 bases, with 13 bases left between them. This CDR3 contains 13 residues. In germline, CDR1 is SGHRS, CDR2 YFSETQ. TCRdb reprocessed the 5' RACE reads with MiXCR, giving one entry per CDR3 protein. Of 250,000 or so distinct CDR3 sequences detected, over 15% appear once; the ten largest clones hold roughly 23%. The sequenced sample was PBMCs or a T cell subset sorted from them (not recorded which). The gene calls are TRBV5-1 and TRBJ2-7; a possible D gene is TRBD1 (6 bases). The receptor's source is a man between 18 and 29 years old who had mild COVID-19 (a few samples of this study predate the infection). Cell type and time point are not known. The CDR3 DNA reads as TGCGCCAGCAGCCGATACAGGGCGGACGAGCAGTACTTC. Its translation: CASSRYRADEQYF.